The rows below give T cell receptor beta chains drawn from one sample of a study of blood T cell repertoires in COVID-19. The protocol was immunoSEQ multiplex PCR, while the TCRdb copy is restricted to in-frame clones and leaves out a portion. The sample carries about 150,000 clones, around four fifths recorded once. Sample: PBMCs or T cells enriched from blood (not recorded which). The receptors were gathered from a woman aged 40 to 49 who had recovered from COVID-19. Both conserved end residues are part of each CDR3. The listing skips clone size in some rows; elsewhere it reads once, few, many or a size class.

clone_size: once
v_call: TRBV4-1
j_call: TRBJ1-5
cdr3_aa: CASSQVMGAMSPQHF

clone_size: NA
v_call: TRBV30
j_call: TRBJ1-5
cdr3_aa: CAWSVSGAPQHF

clone_size: NA
v_call: TRBV5-1
j_call: TRBJ2-1
cdr3_aa: CASSLSAGISGNEQFF

clone_size: NA
v_call: TRBV6-1
j_call: TRBJ1-6
cdr3_aa: CASSGQGKAYNSPLHF

clone_size: NA
v_call: TRBV3-1/TRBV3-2
j_call: TRBJ2-7
cdr3_aa: CASSQDGGRAYEQYF

clone_size: many
v_call: TRBV23-1
j_call: TRBJ2-3
cdr3_aa: CASSHRGGTDTQYF

clone_size: once
v_call: TRBV5-4
j_call: TRBJ1-6
cdr3_aa: CASSSDRAANSPLHF

clone_size: few
v_call: TRBV13
j_call: TRBJ2-2
cdr3_aa: CASSLVSPANTGELFF

clone_size: NA
v_call: TRBV29-1
j_call: TRBJ1-1
cdr3_aa: CSVNSLSRITMNTEAFF

clone_size: few
v_call: TRBV6-5
j_call: TRBJ1-5
cdr3_aa: CASGRAGSNQPQHF

clone_size: NA
v_call: TRBV28
j_call: TRBJ2-2
cdr3_aa: CASSPTGGERTGELFF

clone_size: many
v_call: TRBV30
j_call: TRBJ2-3
cdr3_aa: CAWSVMDSEQYF